The source of this T cell receptor beta chain is a study of T cell responses to AZD1222 COVID-19 vaccine. Overall study: Second-dose recipients at about 4 or about 12 weeks were treated as one pooled group.

Comment on this clone: Its antigen is not known.

TCRdb keeps only in-frame clones here, not all; method: immunoSEQ multiplex PCR. Counted here are more than 130,000 clones, approximately 90% occurring once; the ten biggest clones make up roughly 3.6%. The CDR3 covers 14 residues. V lost 4 bases to trimming and J lost 8 bases; unmatched junction nucleotides: 8. Per germline, CDR1 LGHDT and CDR2 YNNKEL (reference sequence). Study-wide points: Recipients of AZD1222 seropositive at baseline numbered only 5 to 7. A rise in Spike-specific TCR breadth and depth followed two AZD1222 doses.

Source: peripheral blood, taken on day 0 of AZD1222 vaccination. The V call is TRBV3-1 (or the pseudogene TRBV3-2), the J call TRBJ2-1; the match to TRBD1 covers 7 bases. This receptor was taken from an adult in good health. Here the CDR3 reads CASSLGDSPYEQFF. The CDR3 DNA reads TGTGCCAGCAGCCTAGGGGACAGTCCCTATGAGCAGTTCTTC.